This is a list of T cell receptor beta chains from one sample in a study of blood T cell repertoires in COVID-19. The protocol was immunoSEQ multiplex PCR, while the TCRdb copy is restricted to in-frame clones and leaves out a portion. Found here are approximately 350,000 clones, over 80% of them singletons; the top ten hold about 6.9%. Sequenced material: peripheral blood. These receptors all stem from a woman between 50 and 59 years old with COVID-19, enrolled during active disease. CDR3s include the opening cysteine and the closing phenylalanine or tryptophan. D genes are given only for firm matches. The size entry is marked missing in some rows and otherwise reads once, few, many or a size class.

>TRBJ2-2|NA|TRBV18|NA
CASSPQGSGELFF
TGTGCCAGCTCACCTCAGGGATCCGGGGAGCTGTTTTTT
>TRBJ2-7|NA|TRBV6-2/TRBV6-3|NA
CASSHSYEQYF
TGTGCCAGCAGCCACAGTTACGAGCAGTACTTC
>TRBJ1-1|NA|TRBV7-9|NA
CASSIQGGATEAFF
TGTGCCAGCAGCATCCAGGGTGGGGCCACTGAAGCTTTCTTT
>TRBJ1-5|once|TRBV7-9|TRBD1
CASSRTGDQPQHF
TGTGCCAGCAGTCGTACAGGGGATCAGCCCCAGCATTTT
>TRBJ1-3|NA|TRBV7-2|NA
CAVTPGGSGNTIYF
TGTGCAGTAACGCCGGGGGGCTCTGGAAACACCATATATTTT
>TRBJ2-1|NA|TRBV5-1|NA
CASSSGLDNEQFF
TGCGCCAGCAGCTCAGGCCTGGACAATGAGCAGTTCTTC
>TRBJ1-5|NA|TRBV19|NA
CASSIVGGRSNQPQHF
TGTGCCAGTAGTATCGTGGGGGGAAGGAGCAATCAGCCCCAGCATTTT
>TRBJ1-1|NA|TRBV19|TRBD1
CASSFGTGETEAFF
TGTGCCAGTAGTTTCGGGACAGGAGAGACTGAAGCTTTCTTT
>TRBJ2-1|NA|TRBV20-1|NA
CSASELSRIYEQFF
TGCAGTGCTAGTGAACTATCGAGGATCTATGAGCAGTTCTTC
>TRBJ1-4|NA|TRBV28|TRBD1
CASSPGTVNEKLFF
TGTGCCAGCAGTCCCGGGACAGTGAATGAAAAACTGTTTTTT
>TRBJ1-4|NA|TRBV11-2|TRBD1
CASSQQTGLLHF
TGTGCCAGCAGCCAGCAGACAGGGCTCCTCCATTTT
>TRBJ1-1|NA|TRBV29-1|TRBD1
CSVQGGNTEAFF
TGCAGCGTTCAGGGGGGGAACACTGAAGCTTTCTTT
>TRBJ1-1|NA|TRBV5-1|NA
CASSTGGHTEAFF
TGCGCCAGCAGCACGGGGGGGCACACTGAAGCTTTCTTT
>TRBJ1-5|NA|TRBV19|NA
CASSHRGGGVSGPQHF
TGTGCCAGTAGTCACAGAGGGGGGGGCGTTAGTGGGCCCCAGCATTTT
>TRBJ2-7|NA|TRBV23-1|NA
CASSSLSSSGAYEQYF
TGCGCCAGCAGTAGTTTGTCGTCTAGTGGCGCGTACGAGCAGTACTTC
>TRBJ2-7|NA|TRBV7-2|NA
CASSFYLAIYEQYF
TGTGCCAGCAGCTTTTACCTAGCGATCTACGAGCAGTACTTC
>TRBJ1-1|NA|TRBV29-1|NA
CSAQQANTEAFF
TGCAGCGCTCAACAGGCGAACACTGAAGCTTTCTTT
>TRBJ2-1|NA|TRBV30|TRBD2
CAWSVRVAGNEQFF
TGTGCCTGGAGTGTCCGGGTAGCGGGCAATGAGCAGTTCTTC
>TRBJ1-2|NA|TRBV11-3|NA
CASSLMAGKYNYGYTF
TGTGCCAGCAGCTTAATGGCAGGGAAATATAACTATGGCTACACCTTC
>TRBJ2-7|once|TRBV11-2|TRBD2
CASNSGRVGEQYF
TGTGCCAGCAACAGCGGGAGGGTTGGCGAGCAGTACTTC
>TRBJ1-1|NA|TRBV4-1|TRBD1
CASSQGQGFNTEAFF
TGCGCCAGCAGCCAAGGACAGGGTTTTAACACTGAAGCTTTCTTT
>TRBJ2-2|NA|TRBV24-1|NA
CATSTRGTGELFF
TGTGCCACCAGTACGCGAGGCACCGGGGAGCTGTTTTTT
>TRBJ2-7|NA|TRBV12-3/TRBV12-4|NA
CASSWTESYEQYF
TGTGCCAGCAGTTGGACAGAGTCCTACGAGCAGTACTTC
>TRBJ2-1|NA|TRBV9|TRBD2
CASSLGVSGSSRRSYNEQFF
TGTGCCAGCAGCCTTGGTGTTAGCGGGAGTTCCAGGAGGTCCTACAATGAGCAGTTCTTC
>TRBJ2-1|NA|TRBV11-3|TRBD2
CASSSTDRGRAGEQFF
TGTGCCAGCAGTTCTACGGATCGCGGGAGGGCTGGTGAGCAGTTCTTC
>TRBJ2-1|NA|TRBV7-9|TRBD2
CASSLISGSYNEQFF
TGTGCCAGCAGCTTAATCAGCGGGAGCTACAATGAGCAGTTCTTC
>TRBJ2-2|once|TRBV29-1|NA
CSVDLTRAGELFF
TGCAGCGTAGACCTTACACGGGCCGGGGAGCTGTTTTTT
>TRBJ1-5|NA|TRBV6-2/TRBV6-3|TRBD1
CASSDRGYQPQHF
TGTGCCAGCAGCGACAGGGGGTATCAGCCCCAGCATTTT
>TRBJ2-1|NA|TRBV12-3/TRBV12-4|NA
CASSYSLEQFF
TGTGCCAGCAGTTATTCATTGGAGCAGTTCTTC
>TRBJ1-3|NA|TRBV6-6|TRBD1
CASSPGQALFSGNTIYF
TGTGCCAGCAGTCCAGGACAGGCTCTCTTCTCTGGAAACACCATATATTTT
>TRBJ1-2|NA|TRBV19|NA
CASSILAGNYGYTF
TGTGCCAGTAGTATTTTGGCAGGGAACTATGGCTACACCTTC
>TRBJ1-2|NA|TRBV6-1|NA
CASSEGGHYGYTF
TGTGCCAGCAGTGAGGGGGGGCACTATGGCTACACCTTC
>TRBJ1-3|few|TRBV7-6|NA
CASSLEDSSGNTIYF
TGTGCCAGCAGCTTAGAGGACAGCTCTGGAAACACCATATATTTT
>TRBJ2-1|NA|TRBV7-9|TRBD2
CASSRRLAGGLLYDEQFF
TGTGCCAGCAGCCGCCGACTAGCGGGAGGGCTATTATACGATGAGCAGTTCTTC
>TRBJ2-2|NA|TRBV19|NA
CASRPVMSPGGELFF
TGTGCCAGTAGGCCCGTTATGTCCCCGGGTGGGGAGCTGTTTTTT
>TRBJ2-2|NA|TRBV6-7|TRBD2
CASSWPLAEPLNTGELFF
TGTGCCAGCAGTTGGCCCCTAGCGGAGCCTTTGAACACCGGGGAGCTGTTTTTT
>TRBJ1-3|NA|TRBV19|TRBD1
CASSRPGQGFSGNTIYF
TGTGCCAGTAGTAGACCGGGACAGGGTTTTTCTGGAAACACCATATATTTT
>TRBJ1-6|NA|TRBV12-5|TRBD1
CASGPDRGYNSPLHF
TGTGCTAGTGGCCCGGACAGGGGGTATAATTCACCCCTCCACTTT
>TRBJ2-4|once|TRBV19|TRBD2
CASSIGGETKNIQYF
TGTGCCAGTAGTATCGGGGGGGAGACCAAAAACATTCAGTACTTC
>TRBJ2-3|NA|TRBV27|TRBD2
CASRLAGGITDTQYF
TGTGCCAGCAGGCTAGCGGGAGGGATCACAGATACGCAGTATTTT
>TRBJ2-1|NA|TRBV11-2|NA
CASSPLYSPLSYNEQFF
TGTGCCAGCAGCCCCTTATACAGTCCCCTCTCCTACAATGAGCAGTTCTTC
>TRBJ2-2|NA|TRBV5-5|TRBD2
CASSYGLAGESTSTGELFF
TGTGCCAGCAGCTACGGACTAGCGGGAGAATCCACGAGCACCGGGGAGCTGTTTTTT
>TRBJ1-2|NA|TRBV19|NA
CASSIFSNYGYTF
TGTGCCAGTAGTATATTTAGTAACTATGGCTACACCTTC
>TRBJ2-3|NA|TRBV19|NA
CASSTGITDTQYF
TGTGCCAGTAGTACCGGGATCACAGATACGCAGTATTTT
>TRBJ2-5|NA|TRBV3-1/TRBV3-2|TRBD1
CASSRRQGRIETQYF
TGTGCCAGCAGCCGAAGACAGGGGCGCATAGAGACCCAGTACTTC
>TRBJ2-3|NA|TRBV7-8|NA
CASSGTGADTQYF
TGTGCCAGCTCCGGGACTGGGGCAGATACGCAGTATTTT
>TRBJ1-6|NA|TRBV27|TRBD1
CASSLSETGGRRSSNSPLHF
TGTGCCAGCAGTTTATCTGAGACAGGGGGCCGGAGGTCTAGTAATTCACCCCTCCACTTT
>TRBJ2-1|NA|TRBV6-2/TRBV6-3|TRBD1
CASSEFRTGGNEQFF
TGTGCCAGCAGCGAATTTCGGACAGGGGGCAATGAGCAGTTCTTC
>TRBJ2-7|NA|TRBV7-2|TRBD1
CASSLAGTAVKVAYEQYF
TGTGCCAGCAGCTTAGCCGGGACAGCAGTTAAAGTGGCCTACGAGCAGTACTTC
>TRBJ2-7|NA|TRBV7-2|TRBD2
CASGKTSGSYEQYF
TGTGCCAGCGGAAAAACTAGCGGATCCTACGAGCAGTACTTC